This T cell receptor (beta chain) is from a study of blood T cell repertoires in COVID-19 (TCRdb year 2020). As for the study more broadly: Samples from collaborators originated in the United States, Italy and Spain and spanned both the acute and convalescent phases of COVID-19. Samples were obtained from the ongoing ImmuneRACE study (first 160 participants) and from about 1,300 subjects provided by 6 global collaborators. The repertoires were released in a freely available public database meant as a resource for research on the immune response to SARS-CoV-2. Where HLA class I and class II types were available, the types were taken from metadata supplied by the sample provider, not from assay-based typing. Subjects who had been exposed to COVID-19, were actively infected with it, or had recovered from it provided the deeply sampled blood TCRbeta repertoires that made up the dataset. The material from the prospective study consisted of cDNA or gDNA derived from T cells, B-cell-depleted T cells, or PBMCs. The sample metadata nearly always contained a de-identified subject ID, COVID-19 status, age in years and sex. The paper as a whole reports these results and caveats: The quantity of clinical and demographic metadata differed by source and by participant and was supplied without curation.

This clone has more than one count but fewer than ten. The antigen it recognizes is unknown. Per-base qualities were not stored, and no clone one base away is much larger. Via the germline V gene, CDR1 is SGHAT and CDR2 FQNNGV. From its cysteine to its phenylalanine, the CDR3 spans 14 amino acids. Of the read, only the CDR3 DNA is kept; its 42 bases are in frame from base 1. Between the V and J ends, shortened by 5 bases and 5 bases respectively, the junction contains 15 bases. The immunoSEQ Assay, a bias-controlled multiplex PCR, was used to amplify TCRbeta CDR3 regions from genomic DNA. The paper's data handling went like this. Nucleated cell counts per sample were estimated from amplification of reference gene primers within the assay. Sequence reads were collapsed and filtered to measure the absolute abundance of every unique TCRbeta CDR3 rearrangement. For each sample, productive Simpson clonality was calculated as the square root of Simpson's diversity index across productive rearrangements. TCRdb limited this immuneACCESS table to in-frame rearrangements with V and J called. A share of clones is missing; checked studies link under half to unresolved V genes, and the rest is unexplained. From that table come the V and J calls and clone size; the DNA was used to work out D and trimming. This sample has about 15,000 clones in its table, and roughly 72% of those were observed once. Of the sample, 9.7% falls within the top ten clones.

Whole blood was collected in K2EDTA tubes by collaborating institutions according to the institutions' own protocols. For TCRbeta analysis, collaborators shipped samples in one of three forms: frozen whole blood, isolated PBMCs, or DNA extracted from either of those sample types. This TCR was sampled from a man between 70 and 80 years old with acute or convalescent COVID-19. The receptor chain draws on TRBV11-2 and TRBJ2-5, and perhaps TRBD2 as D gene, on 6 matching bases. The sample comprised peripheral blood. Here the CDR3 is given as CASSPRRAVETQYF. The bases read TGTGCCAGCAGCCCGCGGAGGGCCGTGGAGACCCAGTACTTC.